These T cell receptor beta chains were read from a single sample in a study of blood T cell repertoires in COVID-19. The assay was immunoSEQ multiplex PCR, and TCRdb's table has in-frame clones only and misses some. The data contain some 79,000 clones, roughly 89% of them singletons. The sample taken for sequencing was peripheral blood. The receptors originated from a man in his 70s with active or convalescent COVID-19. Each CDR3 is given with its conserved first and last residue. A D gene is named only where the DNA matches it firmly. Clone sizes are given selectively: once, few, many, or a class where the clone is expanded.

D	J	size	V	CDR3	DNA
TRBD1	TRBJ1-6	-	TRBV2	CASRPRTGPDNSPLHF	TGTGCCAGCAGACCCAGGACAGGACCCGATAATTCACCCCTCCACTTT
-	TRBJ2-7	few	TRBV6-5	CASSYSYMTGTYEQYF	TGTGCCAGCAGTTACTCATATATGACAGGAACCTACGAGCAGTACTTC
TRBD1	TRBJ2-5	-	TRBV19	CASRTSGTAQETQYF	TGTGCCAGTAGGACATCCGGGACAGCCCAAGAGACCCAGTACTTC
-	TRBJ1-1	-	TRBV5-1	CASSPYGGAGTEAFF	TGCGCCAGCAGCCCGTACGGGGGAGCGGGCACTGAAGCTTTCTTT
-	TRBJ1-5	-	TRBV29-1	CSVGGDNQPQHF	TGCAGCGTTGGGGGAGACAATCAGCCCCAGCATTTT
TRBD1	TRBJ2-7	-	TRBV6-1	CASSEVAGGGSYEQYF	TGTGCCAGCAGTGAAGTGGCAGGGGGCGGATCCTACGAGCAGTACTTC
TRBD1	TRBJ1-4	once	TRBV24-1	CATSDSTGGSNEKLFF	TGTGCCACCAGTGATTCTACAGGGGGCTCTAATGAAAAACTGTTTTTT
-	TRBJ2-7	-	TRBV6-6	CASMIRPGSSYEQYF	TGTGCCAGCATGATTCGACCGGGGAGCTCCTACGAGCAGTACTTC
TRBD2	TRBJ2-5	once	TRBV7-8	CASSLTSGTPTQYF	TGTGCCAGCAGCTTGACTAGCGGGACCCCGACCCAGTACTTC
-	TRBJ2-7	-	TRBV21-1	CASRRDLNSYEQYF	TGTGCCAGCCGGAGGGACTTAAACTCCTACGAGCAGTACTTC
TRBD1	TRBJ1-4	once	TRBV5-1	CASSLTGEEKLFF	TGCGCCAGCAGCCTGACAGGGGAAGAAAAACTGTTTTTT
TRBD1	TRBJ1-2	-	TRBV7-2	CASSLGVGGRGYTF	TGTGCCAGCAGCTTAGGTGTAGGGGGCCGTGGCTACACCTTC
-	TRBJ1-2	-	TRBV28	CASSLMSYGYTF	TGTGCCAGCAGTTTAATGTCTTATGGCTACACCTTC
-	TRBJ1-3	-	TRBV30	CAWQGGGNTIYF	TGTGCCTGGCAGGGAGGTGGAAACACCATATATTTT
-	TRBJ2-2	-	TRBV9	CASSVESSYTGELFF	TGTGCCAGCAGCGTAGAGTCTAGTTACACCGGGGAGCTGTTTTTT
TRBD1	TRBJ2-7	-	TRBV2	CASSENDRVSEQYF	TGTGCCAGCAGTGAAAACGACAGGGTCAGCGAGCAGTACTTC
TRBD1	TRBJ2-7	-	TRBV6-5	CASSYSRQGGDEQYF	TGTGCCAGCAGTTACTCGAGACAGGGGGGGGACGAGCAGTACTTC
TRBD1	TRBJ2-5	-	TRBV5-1	CASSAGFGTAQETQYF	TGCGCCAGCAGCGCGGGCTTCGGGACAGCCCAAGAGACCCAGTACTTC
TRBD1	TRBJ1-2	-	TRBV10-1	CASRPDRDNGYTF	TGCGCCAGCAGACCGGACAGGGACAATGGCTACACCTTC
-	TRBJ2-1	-	TRBV5-5	CASSRAGQRYNEQFF	TGTGCCAGCAGCCGGGCGGGACAGCGCTACAATGAGCAGTTCTTC
TRBD2	TRBJ2-7	-	TRBV9	CASSTSGTSGYEQYF	TGTGCCAGCAGCACTTCCGGGACTAGCGGTTACGAGCAGTACTTC
-	TRBJ2-2	-	TRBV21-1	CASSILKPGTEDTGELFF	TGTGCCAGCAGCATACTGAAGCCTGGGACAGAGGACACCGGGGAGCTGTTTTTT
TRBD2	TRBJ2-2	-	TRBV27	CASSTRGVVTGELFF	TGTGCCAGCAGTACTCGGGGGGTTGTCACCGGGGAGCTGTTTTTT
TRBD1	TRBJ2-7	-	TRBV11-2	CASSLEGAGGEQYF	TGTGCCAGCAGCTTAGAGGGGGCAGGGGGCGAGCAGTACTTC
TRBD1	TRBJ2-7	-	TRBV18	CASSRLGQGTYEQYF	TGTGCCAGCTCACGTTTAGGACAGGGGACCTACGAGCAGTACTTC
-	TRBJ1-2	-	TRBV30	CAWGRGLANYGYTF	TGTGCCTGGGGGCGGGGGTTAGCTAACTATGGCTACACCTTC
-	TRBJ1-5	-	TRBV30	CAWSPQGGPQHF	TGTGCCTGGAGCCCCCAGGGCGGGCCCCAGCATTTT
-	TRBJ2-2	few	TRBV28	CASSPAGLTNTGELFF	TGTGCCAGCAGCCCCGCGGGACTTACGAACACCGGGGAGCTGTTTTTT